This T cell receptor beta chain was documented in a study of T-cell memory formation after mild COVID-19. Overall study results and limits: Whereas later expanders leaned CD4+, clones contracting day 15 to 85 showed a balanced CD4/CD8 makeup.

TCRdb fed the 5' RACE reads into MiXCR, producing one record per CDR3 protein. The table includes around 200,000 distinct CDR3 sequences, about 10% detected once. In the case of this clonotype: Its antigen is not identified.

Germline V gene sequence: CDR1 SGHRS, CDR2 YFSETQ. V lost 6 bases and J lost 4; bases outside the gene matches: 5. The length of the CDR3 is 15 residues. This TCR was recovered from a man between 18 and 35 years old who had mild COVID-19 (a few samples of this study predate the infection). Cell type and time point are not known. J is TRBJ2-1 and V is TRBV5-1, with 12 bases aligning to TRBD2. Sequenced input: PBMCs or a T cell subset sorted from them (not recorded which). The CDR3 spells CASILAGGPYNEQFF. The CDR3 nucleotides read TGCGCCAGCATACTAGCGGGGGGCCCATACAATGAGCAGTTCTTC. Variable domain in full (rest from reference TRBV5-1 and TRBJ2-1): KAGVTQTPRYLIKTRGQQVTLSCSPISGHRSVSWYQQTPGQGLQFLFEYFSETQRNKGNFPGRFSGRQFSNSRSEMNVSTLELGDSALYLCASILAGGPYNEQFFGPGTRLTVL.